This T cell receptor beta chain emerged from a study of T cell repertoires in cytomegalovirus infection. Study observations and caveats: Cumulated frequencies of public TCR beta families served to identify carriers of CMV plus the relevant HLA.

In the case of this clonotype: The antigen remains unidentified.

MiXCR was run by TCRdb on the reads, yielding one entry per CDR3 protein. The sample has about 890,000 distinct CDR3 sequences, 31% seen once. CDR1 LGHNA and CDR2 YSLEER come from the germline V gene. The CDR3 covers 17 residues. V trimming: 0 bases; J trimming: 8 bases; junction bases outside the gene matches: 12. The sample here was cultured CD8+ T cells from PBMCs, taken from culture after CMV antigen stimulation. V gene TRBV4-3 combines with J gene TRBJ2-3; 9 nucleotides align to TRBD2. This TCR came from a human donor in good health (CMV status not recorded). Some clones in this sample may be carry-over from other donors' samples. As DNA, the CDR3 is TGCGCCAGCAGCCAAGATTTAGTAGCGGGGGATCCTTCTACGCAGTATTTT. This codes for CASSQDLVAGDPSTQYF.